These T cell receptor beta chains were read from a single sample in a study of CXCR3-negative and CXCR3-positive naive CD8 T cells. Reprocessing the 5' RACE reads, TCRdb reports a single entry for every CDR3 protein and omits DNA. This listing includes about 130,000 distinct CDR3 sequences. What was sequenced was naive CXCR3+ CD8+ T cells from blood. These receptors were collected from a human donor in good health. Some clones in this sample may be carry-over from other donors' samples. Each CDR3 is given with its conserved first and last residue. Fields, in order: V gene, J gene, CDR3 protein.

V: TRBV11-1
J: TRBJ2-1
CDR3: CASRPSGTYNEQFF

V: TRBV3-1
J: TRBJ2-2
CDR3: CASSQVQGEGTGELFF

V: TRBV29-1
J: TRBJ2-1
CDR3: CSVEQFRGLGDEQFF

V: TRBV29-1
J: TRBJ1-1
CDR3: CSGLRDSPSESFF

V: TRBV2
J: TRBJ2-3
CDR3: CASMRRGGTDTQYF

V: TRBV28
J: TRBJ2-3
CDR3: CASSFRGELADTQYF

V: TRBV4-2
J: TRBJ2-3
CDR3: CASSQEQSTDTQYF

V: TRBV29-1
J: TRBJ2-3
CDR3: CSVPSGYSTDTQYF

V: TRBV4-2
J: TRBJ1-4
CDR3: CASSPLTGVAPEELFF

V: TRBV29-1
J: TRBJ2-1
CDR3: CSVRIQGAEQFF

V: TRBV25-1
J: TRBJ2-1
CDR3: CASSEYSANEQFF

V: TRBV7-2
J: TRBJ2-1
CDR3: CASSLDAGGRYNEQFF

V: TRBV25-1
J: TRBJ1-1
CDR3: CASSEYSGVNTEAFF

V: TRBV5-6
J: TRBJ2-7
CDR3: CASSWGTGRDEQYF

V: TRBV5-5
J: TRBJ1-5
CDR3: CASSSGQGDGQPQHF

V: TRBV20-1
J: TRBJ2-7
CDR3: CSAESGDSNYEQYF

V: TRBV29-1
J: TRBJ2-5
CDR3: CSVGYGTNQETQYF

V: TRBV4-1
J: TRBJ2-2
CDR3: CASSQDLDPGELFF

V: TRBV30
J: TRBJ1-1
CDR3: CAWTGLNTEAFF

V: TRBV6-6
J: TRBJ2-7
CDR3: CASSSFTGVGYEQYF

V: TRBV6-6
J: TRBJ1-4
CDR3: CASRSLGLNEKLFF

V: TRBV29-1
J: TRBJ2-1
CDR3: CSVEDPKYNEQFF

V: TRBV5-1
J: TRBJ2-1
CDR3: CASSWDGNEQFF

V: TRBV6-5
J: TRBJ1-1
CDR3: CASSSTGEYTEAFF

V: TRBV7-6
J: TRBJ2-1
CDR3: CASSLGQGGDNEQFF

V: TRBV19
J: TRBJ2-2
CDR3: CASSWKTGELFF

V: TRBV19
J: TRBJ1-2
CDR3: CASSIVAQTYGYTF

V: TRBV7-9
J: TRBJ2-5
CDR3: CASSPGRGQTQYF

V: TRBV9
J: TRBJ2-7
CDR3: CASSVTSGGAYEQYF

V: TRBV20-1
J: TRBJ1-2
CDR3: CSAPSENENANYGYTF

V: TRBV10-2
J: TRBJ2-7
CDR3: CASSESLAAAYEQYF

V: TRBV7-9
J: TRBJ2-3
CDR3: CASGAAGESFADTQYF

V: TRBV12-3/TRBV12-4
J: TRBJ1-2
CDR3: CASSPRTGAHRGYTF

V: TRBV4-2
J: TRBJ2-2
CDR3: CASSQDPLTGFLVGELFF

V: TRBV4-1
J: TRBJ1-2
CDR3: CASSQAPKDGNYGYTF

V: TRBV29-1
J: TRBJ2-3
CDR3: CSVETRLLADTQYF

V: TRBV19
J: TRBJ1-2
CDR3: CASMEGAYGANYGYTF

V: TRBV28
J: TRBJ2-7
CDR3: CASSFSDYEQYF

V: TRBV15
J: TRBJ2-1
CDR3: CATSKREGNNEQFF

V: TRBV4-1
J: TRBJ1-1
CDR3: CASTRDTEAFF

V: TRBV11-2
J: TRBJ1-1
CDR3: CASSPNSRNTEAFF

V: TRBV12-3/TRBV12-4
J: TRBJ2-7
CDR3: CASSFASGNYEQYF

V: TRBV7-8
J: TRBJ2-7
CDR3: CASSSRASSGEQYF

V: TRBV11-1
J: TRBJ2-7
CDR3: CVSSPKAATGPYEQYF

V: TRBV4-3
J: TRBJ1-1
CDR3: CASSPGNQMNTEAFF

V: TRBV29-1
J: TRBJ2-1
CDR3: CSVLGTSGRYNEQFF

V: TRBV4-1
J: TRBJ2-5
CDR3: CASSHSLGGGETQYF

V: TRBV6-5
J: TRBJ2-7
CDR3: CASSYSQERSEQYF

V: TRBV5-1
J: TRBJ2-1
CDR3: CASSLGLAEEMGSYNEQFF

V: TRBV20-1
J: TRBJ1-2
CDR3: CSADDLVSGYTF